This T cell receptor (beta chain) stems from a study of T cells in Graves' hyperthyroidism and ophthalmopathy. General study results and limits: For ophthalmopathy, model prediction preceded onset by a median 6.5 months. Blood held most thyroid clonotypes expanded above 0.001 frequency.

TCR beta CDR3 regions were amplified from RNA. HTBI primers drove first-round RT-PCR of the TCR CDR3. Via MiXCR, TCRdb re-called the multiplex PCR reads, giving one row per CDR3 protein. The sample carries 730,000 or so distinct CDR3 sequences, approximately 19% recorded once. In the case of this clonotype: Its antigen is not identified.

V was trimmed by 2 bases and J by 4 bases, leaving 12 bases between them. CDR1 SGHAT and CDR2 FQNNGV come from the germline V gene. The CDR3 runs to 16 residues. The source material was blood. The clonotype comes from a woman in her forties or fifties with Graves' hyperthyroidism that later progressed to Graves' ophthalmopathy. V is TRBV11-2 and J is TRBJ1-6; maybe TRBD1 (5 bases). The DNA of the CDR3 is TGTGCCAGCAGCTTACGAGGGGATATGTATAATTCACCCCTCCACTTT. Translation: CASSLRGDMYNSPLHF.